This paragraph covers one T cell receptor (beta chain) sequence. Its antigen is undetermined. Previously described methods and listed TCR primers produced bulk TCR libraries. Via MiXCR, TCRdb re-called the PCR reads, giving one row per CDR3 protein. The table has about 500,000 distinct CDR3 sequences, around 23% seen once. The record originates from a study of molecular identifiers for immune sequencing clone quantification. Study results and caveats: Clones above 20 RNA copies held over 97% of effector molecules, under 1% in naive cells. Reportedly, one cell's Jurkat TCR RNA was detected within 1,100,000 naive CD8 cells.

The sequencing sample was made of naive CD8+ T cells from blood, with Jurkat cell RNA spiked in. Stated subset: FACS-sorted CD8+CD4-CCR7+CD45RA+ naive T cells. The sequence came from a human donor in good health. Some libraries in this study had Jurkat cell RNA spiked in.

In DNA form, the CDR3 reads TGTGCCAGCAGCTTAGGGCCTGTCTCGAACACTGAAGCTTTCTTT. Its protein product is CASSLGPVSNTEAFF. The rearrangement links TRBV11-2 to TRBJ1-1; D remains ambiguous. The CDR3 consists of 15 residues. V was cut by 1 base and J by 1 base, with 10 bases left in between. Germline CDR1 and CDR2: SGHAT and FQNNGV.